This T cell receptor beta chain is from a study of blood T cells in healthy people across ages. The CDR3 sequence is 15 residues long. Deletions cut 6 bases from V and 2 bases from J, with 17 bases between. Looked up from germline, CDR1 is MNHEY and CDR2 is SMNVEV (reference sequence). The second PCR ran about 6 to 11 cycles with a sample-barcoded 5' primer and J-beta primers. TCRdb processed the 5' RACE reads anew with MiXCR; each CDR3 protein has one entry. This sample carries over a million distinct CDR3 sequences, more than 35% of them seen once, and the ten largest clones take approximately 20%.

The source of this sequence is a woman aged 55 to 70 in good health. The sequencing input was blood. V and J are TRBV27 and TRBJ2-7; possible D gene TRBD2, 7 bases. The CDR3 nucleotides read TGTGCCAGCAGGGGGGGGCATGGATTAGCCTACGAGCAGTACTTC. Protein: CASRGGHGLAYEQYF.